This TCR beta chain was recorded in a study of blood T cell repertoires in COVID-19. Turning to the study itself: There were acute and convalescent COVID-19 samples, and they came from the United States, Italy and Spain. In each case, the material was cDNA or gDNA derived from T cells, B-cell-depleted T cells, or PBMCs.

As originally analysed: Estimation of nucleated cell counts was performed using reference gene primer amplification. This table comes from immunoSEQ multiplex PCR, and its TCRdb copy is limited to in-frame clones, with some not included. V and J calls and clone size follow that table, whereas D and trimming were derived from the DNA. This table has 55,000 to 90,000 clones, around 90% appearing once. The sequence came from a human donor with active COVID-19. The donor label of this sample is uncertain. The sample comprised peripheral blood.

CDR3 protein: CATSDSAGGQSYEQYF. CDR3 in DNA: TGTGCCACCAGTGATTCAGCGGGAGGCCAGTCCTACGAGCAGTACTTC. This chain joins TRBV24-1 and TRBJ2-7; TRBD2 aligns across 9 bases. The CDR3 covers 16 residues. CDR1 KGHDR and CDR2 SFDVKD come from the germline V gene. Trimming cost V 2 bases and J 1 base; bases outside gene matches: 5.